The 11 T cell receptor beta chains below all came from one sample that was sequenced in a study of tumor and adjacent non-tumor tissue in lung cancer (dated by TCRdb to 2016 to 2019). Preparation of the library involved multiplex PCR. TCRdb names Illumina HiSeq 2500 as the instrument used. TCRbeta libraries were constructed through three rounds of nested PCR with primers (Table S4) according to protocols adapted from ARM-PCR. The raw public data were reprocessed by TCRdb itself: fastp quality trimming at Q25, MiXCR clonotype calling, in-frame beta chains only. CDR3 protein sequences are deduplicated, and each keeps its most common genes and DNA. The sample table shows about 90,000 distinct CDR3 sequences, and more than 75% are seen once. The ten biggest clones cover just over 20% of the sample. RNA was isolated from bulk unsorted tissue, and RNA quality was assessed with a NanoDrop ND-1000 and an Agilent 2100. Normal lung samples were distant non-tumor tissue taken more than 3 cm from the tumor edge.

Sequences were obtained from distant non-tumor lung tissue. Every receptor here comes from a woman aged 50 to 60 with non-small cell lung cancer.

The rearrangement links TRBV6-5 to TRBJ2-7; 7 bases match TRBD2. From germline, CDR1 is MNHEY and CDR2 SVGAGI. The CDR3 contains 15 residues. This CDR3 is CARSLNLAEIYEQYF. CDR3 nucleotides: TGTGCTAGGAGCCTAAACCTAGCGGAAATCTACGAGCAGTACTTC.

This clonotype was seen ten or more times. The chain links TRBV28 to TRBJ2-7; D perhaps matches TRBD1 (7 bases). This CDR3 has 13 amino acids. V lost 8 bases and J lost 0, with 11 bases in between. Germline lookup yields CDR1 MDHEN and CDR2 SYDVKM. CDR3 loop: CASQGGGSYEQYF. In nucleotides, the CDR3 is TGTGCCAGCCAGGGGGGAGGCTCCTACGAGCAGTACTTC.

This clonotype was seen a single time. Being one base from a much bigger clone, this may be a read error. The missing conserved phenylalanine or tryptophan at the end of this CDR3 makes a read error likely. The rearrangement uses TRBV15 and TRBJ2-7; tentative D call: TRBD2 (5 bases). The CDR3 sequence is 14 residues long. Germline V gene data show CDR1 as LNHNV and CDR2 as YYDKDF (reference sequence). V lost 1 base to trimming and J lost 5 bases, with 12 bases between them. CDR3 in amino acids: CATSRVGADDEQYL. The CDR3 region has the DNA TGTGCCACCAGCAGAGTGGGAGCCGACGACGAGCAGTACCTC.

A note on this clonotype: A much larger clone lies one base from this, so it may be a read error. V usage is TRBV5-1 and J usage is TRBJ1-1, with D unresolved. Germline loops: CDR1 SGHRS, CDR2 YFSETQ. V lost 5 bases and J 1 base, leaving 9 bases between the germline ends. The CDR3 is 13 residues long. CDR3 nucleotide sequence: TGCGCCAGCAGGCCGGACGCGAACACTGAAGCTTTCTTT. This codes for CASRPDANTEAFF.

On this clonotype itself: The junction departs from the called germline gene at one end, perhaps through a read error. The chain employs TRBV11-2 and TRBJ1-6; perhaps TRBD1 as D (6 bases). The CDR3 is made up of 14 amino acids. Germline CDR1 is SGHAT and CDR2 is FQNNGV. The CDR3 DNA is TGTGTCAGCAGCTTTAGGGCAGGGGAATCACCCCTCCACTTT. Protein product: CVSSFRAGESPLHF.

A note on this clonotype: Because the CDR3 is missing its conserved closing phenylalanine or tryptophan, this is likely a read error. The genes are TRBV5-1 and TRBJ2-7, with D hard to call. Germline V gives CDR1 SGHRS, CDR2 YFSETQ. This CDR3 is 12 amino acids long. The CDR3 loop reads CPSNSLSYEQYL. The CDR3 bases are TGCCCCAGCAACAGCCTTTCCTACGAGCAGTACCTC.

For this clonotype: The conserved closing phenylalanine or tryptophan is absent in this CDR3, likely reflecting a read error. V and J are TRBV10-3 and TRBJ2-5; unclear D gene. The CDR3 covers 14 residues. Looked up from germline, CDR1 is ENHRY and CDR2 is SYGVKD. CDR3 in DNA: TGTGCAACTGCAGCGTCAAGGAACCAAGAGACCCAGTACCTC. Residues: CATAASRNQETQYL.

This clonotype was observed once. Since no conserved phenylalanine or tryptophan closes the CDR3, a read error is the likely cause. The limits of the CDR3 on the DNA are not certain, so only TCRdb's listed CDR3 is given. The chain links TRBV29-1 to TRBJ2-5; the table's D call TRBD2 went unverified against the DNA. Per germline, CDR1 SQVTM and CDR2 ANQGSEA. The CDR3 region is 16 residues in length, termini included. The CDR3 here is CSVEEGGVPREETKYL.

A remark on this clonotype: At one of its ends the junction is not consistent with the germline gene, which may arise from a read error. J is TRBJ1-2 and V is TRBV12-3 or TRBV12-4; 8 nucleotides align to TRBD1. This CDR3 spans 15 amino acids. The CDR3 region is CASSPLGGTGVWLHF. The CDR3 DNA sequence: TGTGCCAGCAGTCCCCTCGGGGGGACAGGAGTCTGGCTACACTTC.

This clonotype was seen only a few times. This could be a read error, since a much larger clone is one nucleotide away. The rearrangement uses TRBV5-1 and TRBJ2-2; unclear D gene. Germline values: CDR1 SGHRS, CDR2 YFSETQ. V lost 8 bases and J 4 bases, leaving 18 bases between the germline ends. The CDR3 has 15 residues. This CDR3 is CARSIRLAATGELFF. The CDR3 DNA follows: TGCGCCAGAAGCATCCGCCTCGCGGCCACCGGGGAGCTGTTTTTT.

V and J are TRBV4-1 and TRBJ2-7; 8 bases match TRBD1. This CDR3 has 17 residues. Germline lookup yields CDR1 MGHRA and CDR2 YSYEKL. The J segment lost 7 bases and the V segment lost 1 base, leaving 15 bases of the junction unmatched. The CDR3 loop is CASSQASATGGDYEQYF. In DNA form, the CDR3 reads TGCGCCAGCAGCCAAGCGTCCGCAACAGGGGGTGACTATGAGCAGTACTTC.